Listed below are T cell receptor beta chains from one sample, sequenced in a study of blood T cell repertoires in COVID-19. Measured with immunoSEQ multiplex PCR; TCRdb has only the in-frame clones, and not every one. The sample records roughly 300,000 clones, roughly 90% being singletons. Sequenced: peripheral blood. The origin of the receptors is a man aged 18 to 30 who had recovered from COVID-19. Both conserved end residues are part of each CDR3.

J gene	V gene	CDR3 length	CDR3 protein
TRBJ1-3	TRBV6-5	15	CASSYSLQGRNTIYF
TRBJ2-4	TRBV6-1	13	CASSDAVAGLEYF
TRBJ1-2	TRBV4-1	17	CASSPRSLADTEEGYTF
TRBJ2-1	TRBV7-2	14	CASSLGTSKGEQFF
TRBJ2-7	TRBV27	14	CASSPRTGHYEQYF
TRBJ2-1	TRBV7-3	15	CASSRTSGGINEQFF
TRBJ1-6	TRBV15	16	CATSNASPGRNSPLHF
TRBJ1-2	TRBV28	14	CASSLAGQSYGYTF
TRBJ1-3	TRBV18	16	CASSPLGQSYGNTIYF
TRBJ1-2	TRBV24-1	13	CATSRDAYYGYTF
TRBJ1-5	TRBV2	15	CASSEEETGNQPQHF
TRBJ2-1	TRBV4-3	17	CASSQDLGGSSYNEQFF
TRBJ2-7	TRBV29-1	16	CSVGGTSGSPVYEQYF
TRBJ2-7	TRBV4-1	14	CASSQDRGRYEQYF
TRBJ1-3	TRBV18	19	CASSPLLSSGDNSGNTIYF
TRBJ2-2	TRBV5-1	16	CASTIADRVDTGELFF
TRBJ1-2	TRBV18	15	CASSLSNGGNYGYTF
TRBJ2-1	TRBV6-6	14	CASSLLAGVDEQFF
TRBJ2-7	TRBV6-5	11	CASNGGAEQYF
TRBJ1-5	TRBV7-9	14	CASSLGGWDQPQHF
TRBJ2-3	TRBV29-1	13	CSVSKQGGDTQYF
TRBJ2-3	TRBV18	16	CASSPGAGEITDTQYF
TRBJ2-7	TRBV28	13	CASRAGTDYEQYF
TRBJ2-7	TRBV7-2	14	CASSFSPSSYEQYF
TRBJ1-2	TRBV2	13	CASTEAGEGGYTF
TRBJ1-1	TRBV7-9	13	CASSLTVNTEAFF
TRBJ2-3	TRBV13	15	CASSLGVRGPDTQYF
TRBJ2-2	TRBV5-6	16	CASRTFVGGGAGELFF
TRBJ1-6	TRBV13	17	CASSLTDGDSVNSPLHF
TRBJ2-7	TRBV28	15	CASRSGLAHLYEQYF
TRBJ2-1	TRBV19	16	CASSIFDSSSYNEQFF
TRBJ2-2	TRBV18	16	CASSPPTYRDTGELFF
TRBJ2-5	TRBV5-1	17	CASSLGTLLAGQETQYF
TRBJ1-1	TRBV6-2/TRBV6-3	16	CASSYPDVGADTEAFF
TRBJ2-3	TRBV15	15	CATSTRTSGTDTQYF
TRBJ2-5	TRBV14	13	CASSRQLGETQYF
TRBJ1-5	TRBV6-2/TRBV6-3	15	CASSSDRGVLQPQHF
TRBJ2-5	TRBV4-1	13	CASSHILQETQYF
TRBJ2-3	TRBV9	15	CASSSDGMSTDTQYF
TRBJ2-3	TRBV27	16	CASSLGRARFTDTQYF
TRBJ2-7	TRBV27	13	CASSLGATYEQYF
TRBJ1-4	TRBV10-3	15	CAIRDTGGANEKLFF
TRBJ2-1	TRBV7-3	14	CASSSQSTYNEQFF
TRBJ1-6	TRBV5-4	14	CASSLETGYSPLHF
TRBJ2-1	TRBV19	15	CASSLGGTGALRQFF
TRBJ2-4	TRBV30	14	CAWSEGAGLSIQYF
TRBJ2-2	TRBV7-8	12	CASSQYGGELFF
TRBJ1-1	TRBV2	15	CASSEPGTVNTEAFF